These T cell receptor beta chains were read from a single sample in a study of control samples from healthy donors and cancer patients. Sequencing was performed with immunoSEQ multiplex PCR; in TCRdb, only in-frame clones are kept and a portion is missing. The repertoire holds under 150,000 clones, with 87% as singletons. Sequencing was done on a sample of blood. These receptors all come from a man aged 55 to 70 in good health. Both conserved end residues are part of each CDR3. The order of the fields is D gene, clone size, V gene, J gene, CDR3 DNA, CDR3 protein. D genes are given only for firm matches. A clone size is listed for some rows: how often the clone was seen (once, few, many), or a class if it is expanded.

d_gene: .
abundance: .
v_gene: TRBV10-1
j_gene: TRBJ2-3
CDR3nt: TGCGCCAGCAGTGAGTCTGCGTCTAGCACAGATACGCAGTATTTT
CDR3aa: CASSESASSTDTQYF

d_gene: .
abundance: .
v_gene: TRBV5-1
j_gene: TRBJ1-3
CDR3nt: TGCGCCAGCAGCACAGGACAGCAAGGTGGAAACACCATATATTTT
CDR3aa: CASSTGQQGGNTIYF

d_gene: TRBD1
abundance: .
v_gene: TRBV7-2
j_gene: TRBJ1-3
CDR3nt: TGTGCCAGCAGCTTAGAGGACAGGGCCTCTGGAAACACCATATATTTT
CDR3aa: CASSLEDRASGNTIYF

d_gene: TRBD1
abundance: .
v_gene: TRBV3-1/TRBV3-2
j_gene: TRBJ1-2
CDR3nt: TGTGCCAGCAGCCAGGTAGACACAGGGGGCCATGGCTACACCTTC
CDR3aa: CASSQVDTGGHGYTF

d_gene: .
abundance: .
v_gene: TRBV6-5
j_gene: TRBJ1-1
CDR3nt: TGTGCCAGCAGTTCTGCGGTCGGGGGAATGAACACTGAAGCTTTCTTT
CDR3aa: CASSSAVGGMNTEAFF

d_gene: .
abundance: .
v_gene: TRBV13
j_gene: TRBJ2-3
CDR3nt: TGTGCCAGCAGCTTAGTCCCCGGGGATACGCAGTATTTT
CDR3aa: CASSLVPGDTQYF

d_gene: TRBD1
abundance: .
v_gene: TRBV7-9
j_gene: TRBJ1-1
CDR3nt: TGTGCCAGCAGCTTAGTAGGGGGCGTTACTGAAGCTTTCTTT
CDR3aa: CASSLVGGVTEAFF

d_gene: TRBD2
abundance: .
v_gene: TRBV3-1/TRBV3-2
j_gene: TRBJ2-3
CDR3nt: TGTGCCAGCAGCCAAATGGGACTAGCGGGGGGCGGAGGCACAGATACGCAGTATTTT
CDR3aa: CASSQMGLAGGGGTDTQYF

d_gene: .
abundance: .
v_gene: TRBV7-8
j_gene: TRBJ1-2
CDR3nt: TGTGCCAGCAGCCCTATCCGGGACACGACTGTCTATGGCTACACCTTC
CDR3aa: CASSPIRDTTVYGYTF

d_gene: .
abundance: .
v_gene: TRBV5-4
j_gene: TRBJ1-6
CDR3nt: TGTGCCAGCAGCTTGGGAGCCTCCTATAATTCACCCCTCCACTTT
CDR3aa: CASSLGASYNSPLHF

d_gene: .
abundance: .
v_gene: TRBV6-5
j_gene: TRBJ2-2
CDR3nt: TGTGCCAGCAGATTCCCAGTAGGCGGGGAGCTGTTTTTT
CDR3aa: CASRFPVGGELFF

d_gene: .
abundance: .
v_gene: TRBV30
j_gene: TRBJ1-2
CDR3nt: TGTGCCTGGAGGGGCCAGCTCAACTATGGCTACACCTTC
CDR3aa: CAWRGQLNYGYTF

d_gene: .
abundance: .
v_gene: TRBV5-5
j_gene: TRBJ1-6
CDR3nt: TGTGCCAGCAGCTGGACGGCAGATAATTCACCCCTCCACTTT
CDR3aa: CASSWTADNSPLHF

d_gene: .
abundance: .
v_gene: TRBV28
j_gene: TRBJ1-4
CDR3nt: TGTGCCAGCAGTTTATCATTCAGACTTTTTAATGAAAAACTGTTTTTT
CDR3aa: CASSLSFRLFNEKLFF

d_gene: TRBD1
abundance: once
v_gene: TRBV6-7
j_gene: TRBJ1-4
CDR3nt: TGTGCCAGCAGTTACCAACCCGGACAGGGGAATGAAAAACTGTTTTTT
CDR3aa: CASSYQPGQGNEKLFF

d_gene: TRBD2
abundance: few
v_gene: TRBV6-4
j_gene: TRBJ2-1
CDR3nt: TGTGCCAGCAGCGAACTAGCGGGGGAGTACAATGAGCAGTTCTTC
CDR3aa: CASSELAGEYNEQFF

d_gene: .
abundance: .
v_gene: TRBV5-3
j_gene: TRBJ1-6
CDR3nt: TGTGCCAGAAGCTTGACCAAATCCTATAATTCACCCCTCCACTTT
CDR3aa: CARSLTKSYNSPLHF